Following are 22 T cell receptor beta chains from one sample sequenced in a study of T cell responses to AZD1222 COVID-19 vaccine (dated by TCRdb to the early 2020s). Receptor libraries were prepared by the immunoSEQ multiplex PCR assay. As stored in TCRdb, this immuneACCESS dataset retains in-frame rearrangements with V and J assigned. A fraction of the clones does not appear; measured against another copy, unresolved V genes explain less than half of the discrepancy, and the remainder lacks a known reason. The sample table holds about 140,000 clones, of which 89% were seen once. 2.5% to 3% of the sample lies in the top ten. This specimen's time point label, per the study, means: baseline before first vaccination. The sample consisted of peripheral blood, taken on day 0 of AZD1222 vaccination. These receptors came from an adult in good health.

The V call is TRBV12-3 or TRBV12-4, the J call TRBJ2-7; 9 nucleotides align to TRBD1. The V and J ends lost 6 bases and 7 bases, in that order; junction bases with no gene match: 7. This CDR3 has 13 amino acids. The CDR3 coding sequence is TGTGCCAGCAGCCGGGACAGGGTGGGGGAGCAGTACTTC. The encoded protein is CASSRDRVGEQYF.

V is TRBV7-8 and J is TRBJ2-1; D possibly corresponds to TRBD1 (6 bases). The CDR3 sequence is 16 residues long. Trimming pared 4 bases from V and 0 bases from J, leaving 13 bases between. CDR1 is SGHVS, CDR2 FQNEAQ, per germline. This chain's CDR3 is CASSSKQGASYNEQFF. The CDR3, as DNA: TGTGCCAGCAGCTCAAAACAGGGAGCCTCCTACAATGAGCAGTTCTTC.

This chain joins TRBV9 and TRBJ2-7, with 7 positions matching TRBD1. The trim removed 5 bases at V and 2 bases at J, leaving 7 bases unmatched. Germline-derived CDR1 and CDR2 are SGDLS and YYNGEE. The CDR3 has 14 residues. CDR3 nucleotides: TGTGCCAGCAGTTTCCGGGACAGCCCCTACGAGCAGTACTTC. This translates into CASSFRDSPYEQYF.

V and J are TRBV2 and TRBJ2-1; 12 bases agree with TRBD1. The CDR3 spans 15 residues. The germline V gene has CDR1 SNHLY and CDR2 FYNNEI. V lost 6 bases, J lost 10 bases, and 10 bases stayed unmatched. CDR3 residues: CASRPPGQGAGEQFF. Here the CDR3 DNA reads TGTGCCAGCAGGCCCCCGGGACAGGGGGCTGGGGAGCAGTTCTTC.

V and J are TRBV18 and TRBJ1-1, with 9 positions matching TRBD1. Germline V gives CDR1 KGHSH, CDR2 LQKENI. CDR3 length equals 17 residues. The trim removed 4 bases at V and 1 base at J, leaving 10 bases unmatched. The CDR3 reads CASSRRGTGRPNTEAFF. CDR3 sequence (DNA): TGTGCCAGCTCACGAAGAGGGACAGGGCGTCCGAACACTGAAGCTTTCTTT.

The chain is built from TRBV23-1 and TRBJ1-1; D uncertain. TRBV23-1 is sorted into the ORF group, with uncertain function. This CDR3 is 13 amino acids long. Between the trimmed V and J ends, which lost 2 bases and 7 bases, there was a span of 11 bases. The CDR3 nucleotides are TGCGCCAGCAGTCAACCGAGGCGGGGTGAAGCTTTCTTT. Its translation is CASSQPRRGEAFF.

Written as DNA, the CDR3 is TGCGCCAGCAGCCAAGAAAGGCTCAATTCACCCCTCCACTTT. Residues: CASSQERLNSPLHF. The chain carries TRBV4-3 and TRBJ1-6, with D unresolved. This CDR3 region has 14 residues. Trimming left V 0 bases short and J 7 bases short, with 7 bases between. Germline loops: CDR1 LGHNA, CDR2 YSLEER.

A word on this clone: At one boundary the junction diverges from the germline segment, which might be a read error. The chain is built from TRBV25-1 and TRBJ1-3; 10 positions agree with TRBD1. The CDR3 is 16 residues long. Per germline, CDR1 MGHDK and CDR2 SYGVNS. This CDR3 is CASSEYRQGAGNTIYF. DNA for the CDR3: TGTGCCAGCAGTGAATACAGACAGGGGGCTGGGAACACCATATATTTT.

Concerning this clone itself: This sample also contains other DNA sequences that code for the same CDR3. This chain joins TRBV14 and TRBJ2-1; TRBD2 matches 9 bases. The V gene's germline CDR1 is SGHDN and CDR2 FVKESK. Losses at the gene ends were 0 bases for V and 2 bases for J; bases not matched to a gene: 2. The CDR3 loop spans 16 amino acids. CDR3 amino acids: CASSQEAGGTYNEQFF. DNA of the CDR3: TGTGCCAGCAGCCAAGAGGCGGGAGGGACCTACAATGAGCAGTTCTTC.

CDR3 region: CASSLGAVKDTQYF. The DNA for the CDR3 is TGTGCCAGCAGCTTGGGGGCCGTTAAAGATACGCAGTATTTT. The chain carries TRBV5-4 and TRBJ2-3; D is ambiguous. The CDR3 covers 14 residues. V was pared by 0 bases and J by 5 bases, with 10 bases between. Looked up from germline, CDR1 is SGHNT and CDR2 is YYREEE (reference sequence). Full variable domain (missing parts from reference TRBV5-4 and TRBJ2-3): ETGVTQSPTHLIKTRGQQVTLRCSSQSGHNTVSWYQQALGQGPQFIFQYYREEENGRGNFPPRFSGLQFPNYSSELNVNALELDDSALYLCASSLGAVKDTQYFGPGTRLTVL.

This chain uses TRBV2 with TRBJ2-3; D gene unclear. V lost 2 bases, J lost 1 base, and 4 bases lay in between. The CDR3 consists of 13 residues. The V gene's germline CDR1 is SNHLY and CDR2 FYNNEI. In nucleotides, the CDR3 is TGTGCCAGCAGTGAACAGCGCACAGATACGCAGTATTTT. It is translated as CASSEQRTDTQYF.

The rearrangement joins TRBV4-3 to TRBJ2-5; D is possibly TRBD2 (6 bases). Germline CDR1 and CDR2: LGHNA and YSLEER. V shed 0 bases and J shed 5 bases, with 16 bases lying between them. This CDR3 has 16 amino acids. CDR3 coding DNA: TGCGCCAGCAGCCAAGAAGCAGGGTCAGGAGGGGAGACCCAGTACTTC. This translates into CASSQEAGSGGETQYF.

The chain recombines TRBV5-1 with TRBJ2-1; no clear D gene. Germline assignment: CDR1 SGHRS and CDR2 YFSETQ. This CDR3 has 12 residues. The germline V and J ends were trimmed by 3 bases and 4 bases, with 5 bases remaining between them. The CDR3 loop reads CASSSAYNEQFF. CDR3 sequence (DNA): TGCGCCAGCAGCTCAGCTTACAATGAGCAGTTCTTC.

The chain employs TRBV5-4 and TRBJ1-5, with D uncertain. The CDR3 length is 14 residues. CDR1 is SGHNT, CDR2 YYREEE, per germline (reference sequence). V was cut by 0 bases and J by 1 base, with 5 bases left in between. CDR3 sequence reads: CASSLGGSNQPQHF. DNA for the CDR3: TGTGCCAGCAGCTTGGGTGGGAGCAATCAGCCCCAGCATTTT. The full variable domain, rest sourced from reference TRBV5-4 and TRBJ1-5, is ETGVTQSPTHLIKTRGQQVTLRCSSQSGHNTVSWYQQALGQGPQFIFQYYREEENGRGNFPPRFSGLQFPNYSSELNVNALELDDSALYLCASSLGGSNQPQHFGDGTRLSIL.

This chain uses TRBV19 with TRBJ1-5, with D possibly TRBD1 on 6 matching bases. The CDR3 consists of 15 residues. Per germline, CDR1 LNHDA and CDR2 SQIVND (reference sequence). The ends were cut back, 0 bases at V and 4 bases at J, with 10 bases in the middle. The CDR3 nucleotides are TGTGCCAGTAGTATAGACCGGACAGAGAATCAGCCCCAGCATTTT. Translation gives CASSIDRTENQPQHF. The complete variable domain, with remaining parts taken from reference TRBV19 and TRBJ1-5, reads DGGITQSPKYLFRKEGQNVTLSCEQNLNHDAMYWYRQDPGQGLRLIYYSQIVNDFQKGDIAEGYSVSREKKESFPLTVTSAQKNPTAFYLCASSIDRTENQPQHFGDGTRLSIL.

V gene TRBV2 combines with J gene TRBJ1-2; TRBD1 might be the D (6 bases). V lost 7 bases, J lost 4 bases, and 16 bases lay in between. Germline CDR1 reads SNHLY; CDR2 reads FYNNEI. The CDR3 runs to 14 residues. CDR3 DNA: TGTGCCAGCACCCTACAACCGACAGGCTATGGCTACACCTTC. It is translated as CASTLQPTGYGYTF.

The J gene is TRBJ1-6, the V gene TRBV30; D may be TRBD1 (6 bases). In germline, CDR1 is GTSNPN, CDR2 SVGIG (reference sequence). V lost 0 bases and J lost 7, with 19 bases in between. The CDR3 has 17 residues. DNA of the CDR3: TGTGCCTGGAGTGTTGGAAGGGGGGGAGGGAGAAATTCACCCCTCCACTTT. It is translated as CAWSVGRGGGRNSPLHF.

This clone was counted once. V gene TRBV19 combines with J gene TRBJ1-5, with D possibly TRBD1 on 5 matching bases. From germline, CDR1 is LNHDA and CDR2 SQIVND (reference sequence). Trimming shortened V by 9 bases and J by 0 bases, and 18 bases separated the two germline ends. The CDR3 consists of 16 residues. The CDR3 DNA reads TGTGCCAGCGGAGGGGCAGGAAGTTATAGCAATCAGCCCCAGCATTTT. Translating gives CASGGAGSYSNQPQHF. Looking up the rest from reference TRBV19 and TRBJ1-5 gives the full variable domain: DGGITQSPKYLFRKEGQNVTLSCEQNLNHDAMYWYRQDPGQGLRLIYYSQIVNDFQKGDIAEGYSVSREKKESFPLTVTSAQKNPTAFYLCASGGAGSYSNQPQHFGDGTRLSIL.

V and J are TRBV30 and TRBJ1-2; unclear D gene. CDR1 and CDR2 (germline): GTSNPN, SVGIG (reference sequence). V was clipped by 6 bases and J by 4 bases, with 9 bases between them. The CDR3 is made up of 11 amino acids. CDR3 amino acids: CACSAGYGYTF. The CDR3, as DNA: TGTGCCTGTTCGGCGGGCTATGGCTACACCTTC.

With respect to this clone: The sample carries other DNA sequences with the same CDR3. The rearrangement links TRBV2 to TRBJ1-5; 7 positions agree with TRBD1. CDR3 length: 14 amino acids. The junction had 3 bases not matched to a gene; V was cut back by 5 bases and J by 2 bases. Germline CDR1 SNHLY, CDR2 FYNNEI. CDR3 region: CASSRQGGNQPQHF. In DNA form, the CDR3 reads TGTGCCAGCAGTCGGCAGGGGGGCAATCAGCCCCAGCATTTT.

This chain joins TRBV30 and TRBJ2-7, with 9 bases fitting TRBD1. Germline V gene sequence: CDR1 GTSNPN, CDR2 SVGIG (reference sequence). This CDR3 has 16 residues. V trimming: 4 bases; J trimming: 1 base; junction bases outside the gene matches: 11. The CDR3 nucleotides are TGTGCCTGGAACTCCATTACCGGGACAGGGTCCTACGAGCAGTACTTC. Protein: CAWNSITGTGSYEQYF. Drawing the rest from reference TRBV30 and TRBJ2-7, the complete variable domain is SQTIHQWPATLVQPVGSPLSLECTVEGTSNPNLYWYRQAAGRGLQLLFYSVGIGQISSEVPQNLSASRPQDRQFILSSKKLLLSDSGFYLCAWNSITGTGSYEQYFGPGTRLTVT.

The V gene is TRBV19, the J gene TRBJ2-3; 13 bases align to TRBD2. Germline values: CDR1 LNHDA, CDR2 SQIVND (reference sequence). V dropped 4 bases and J dropped 3; count of bases not matched to a gene: 1. CDR3 length: 15 residues. This chain's CDR3 is CASSRTSGRTDTQYF. CDR3 nucleotides: TGTGCCAGTAGTAGGACTAGCGGGAGAACAGATACGCAGTATTTT.